This entry lists 5 T cell receptor beta chains sequenced from one sample in a study of CD8 T cells in Susac syndrome. A quantity of about 0.5 to 1 ug RNA underwent reverse transcription using random hexamers. From the immunoSEQ multiplex PCR reads, TCRdb called clonotypes with MiXCR, one entry per CDR3 protein. The table shows 250,000 to 300,000 distinct CDR3 sequences, with 89% occurring only once. Sequencing input: CD8+ T cells from PBMCs. The receptors shown here come from a human donor with multiple sclerosis.

The chain carries TRBV20-1 and TRBJ2-4; D possibly corresponds to TRBD2 (6 bases). In germline, CDR1 is DFQATT, CDR2 SNEGSKA (reference sequence). Trimming left V 6 bases short and J 6 bases short, with 12 bases between. This CDR3 spans 12 amino acids. The CDR3 protein is CSATGTLNIQYF. In DNA, the CDR3 is TGCAGTGCGACCGGGACTCTAAACATTCAGTACTTC.

This clonotype was observed once. The chain combines TRBV7-3 with TRBJ2-1; 7 bases are a match to TRBD2. The germline V gene has CDR1 SGHTA and CDR2 FQGTGA. After removal of 1 base from V and 2 bases from J, the junction contained 5 bases not matched to a gene. There are 16 residues in the CDR3. DNA of the CDR3: TGTGCCAGCAGCTTAATTGGCGGGAGAACCTACAATGAGCAGTTCTTC. Amino acid sequence: CASSLIGGRTYNEQFF.

The gene calls are TRBV28 and TRBJ2-7; the D call may be TRBD1 or TRBD2 (5 bases each). The germline gives CDR1 MDHEN, CDR2 SYDVKM. V lost 6 bases and J lost 4, with 10 bases in between. CDR3 length: 12 amino acids. CDR3: CASRGEGYEQYF. DNA for the CDR3: TGTGCCAGCAGGGGAGAGGGGTACGAGCAGTACTTC.

The CDR3 is CSARLRVGGGQPQHF. CDR3 in DNA: TGCAGTGCTAGACTTAGGGTAGGGGGCGGACAGCCCCAGCATTTT. The J gene is TRBJ1-5, the V gene TRBV20-1, with 7 bases identical to TRBD1. The junction had 11 bases not matched to a gene; V was cut back by 2 bases and J by 7 bases. The CDR3 consists of 15 residues. Germline V CDR1 and CDR2: DFQATT, SNEGSKA (reference sequence).

The chain has TRBV5-5 and TRBJ2-2; D possibly corresponds to TRBD1 (6 bases). Germline V gene sequence: CDR1 SGHKS, CDR2 YYEKEE (reference sequence). This CDR3 region has 16 residues. The germline V and J ends were trimmed by 4 bases and 1 base, with 14 bases remaining between them. The CDR3 nucleotides are TGTGCCAGCAGCCTTGGGCTACAGGGGAACACCGGGGAGCTGTTTTTT. It encodes CASSLGLQGNTGELFF.